This T cell receptor beta chain was observed in a study of cytomegalovirus exposure and HLA in healthy donors (dated 2017 in TCRdb). With regard to the full study: In an earlier analysis of approximately 640 of the donors, approximately 300 Gb of sequence data and some 120 million unique TCR beta sequences from some 170 million T cells were reported. The number of typed donors differed by locus: about 620-640 for A, B, C, DRB1 and DQB1; approximately 530 for DQA1; 606 for DPA1; and about 450 for DPB1. Four or five DR-DQ haplotypes were handled as single units for association and clustering, since linkage in the cohort was strong. Using immunosequencing, the study profiled T cell repertoires from 550 to 750 subjects and related those repertoires to cytomegalovirus serostatus. Both class I and class II loci were covered by HLA typing, at four-digit resolution. A later genetic analysis used genome-wide SNP genotypes for about three fifths of the roughly 700 donors, treating that subset as a discovery cohort. To predict cytomegalovirus infection status, the study brought together high-throughput TCR immunosequencing, statistical association of individual TCRs with disease status, and machine learning. In an earlier analysis of over 550 of the donors, high-throughput TCR beta sequencing was used to judge whether each TCR beta V gene segment behaved as functional or pseudogenic. Every discovery cohort repertoire had been produced on one sequencing platform. Donor age, sex, ethnicity and CMV serostatus were collected together with the repertoire data. Roughly 320 gigabases of sequencing data and about 92 million unique TCR sequences made up an early release that covered approximately 700 HLA-typed donors. On average, around 240,000 unique TCR beta nucleotide sequences were sequenced per donor among some 420 genotyped donors of the cohort, with about 19% of those sequences being non-productive. The later analysis used no new phenotypic data to find candidate immune exposures, relying instead on TCR beta sequences and their occurrence across donors. The aim of the study was to test whether cataloging public T cell receptors could identify signatures of past pathogen exposure. A separate validation cohort of 100 to 150 different subjects was used in addition to the approximately 610-subject first cohort. In a later analysis, previously published TCR beta repertoires from several hundred donors were re-analyzed and high-resolution HLA genotyping was added so that TCR occurrence patterns could be studied. The genetic ancestry cluster associated with self-reported Caucasian donors included around four fifths of the 350 to 500 genotyped donors.

General study outcomes and caveats: Most CMV-associated TCR beta chains appeared to be HLA-restricted in a later analysis, and the HLA associations seemed to be driven largely by CMV exposure. A group of highly shared sequence variants was considered likely to be a technical artifact of the sequencing pipeline. Some IMGT-functional V segments, including TRBV6-2 and TRBV6-3, could not be distinguished by the 87-base-pair reads and were therefore excluded. A further reported finding was that TCR beta sequences accurately predicted the HLA-A and HLA-B alleles for most subjects in the first cohort. Compared with equally common non-associated chains, HLA-associated TCR beta chains in a later analysis were more clonally expanded and had lower generation probabilities. While some public TCRs were present in many individuals, most TCR sequences turned up only very rarely across donors. About 17 rarely observed V segments, including chromosome 9 orphons, were excluded from the earlier analysis of 550 to 700 of the donors because counts were too low. The authors suggested that the approach could potentially be extended to other disease states and immunological phenotypes. Because some donors lacked HLA typing at each locus, the association tests relied only on the typed subset. Linkage disequilibrium might explain the correlated functional status among segregating V segments, but an unknown experimental factor could not be ruled out. A later genetic analysis reported fewer N-insertions in productive TCRs among donors in an Asian-associated ancestry cluster than the roughly 700-donor mean. In vitro tests confirmed that a few of the cytomegalovirus-associated TCR beta chains recognize cytomegalovirus antigens. According to a later analysis, parvovirus B19, influenza, CMV and Epstein-Barr virus appeared linked to several top co-occurrence clusters. Broadly in line with IMGT annotations, most TCR beta V segments showed up in productive rearrangements about 87% or about 30% of the time in an earlier analysis of 450 to 750 of the donors. The study gave a list of 150 to 200 TCR beta chains associated with cytomegalovirus. Immune exposure information for the cohort was limited to CMV serostatus. Assigning TCR associations to individual alleles was difficult when HLA alleles, especially DR and DQ, strongly co-occurred. The cohort was sequenced for TCR beta chains only, and without alpha or paired-chain data the features that could be detected were limited. V-gene and J-gene trimming of TCR beta chains was associated with a missense DCLRE1C variant in a later genetic analysis, and the association was replicated in an independent cohort. In a later analysis, TCR association rates were found to vary across HLA loci, with the most associated TCRs seen for DRB1 alleles and the fewest for HLA-C alleles. The presence/absence analyses assumed that sequencing depth was roughly uniform across donors, and that assumption may not be true. At a false discovery rate of 0.05, a later analysis linked fewer than 20,000 TCR beta sequences to specific HLA alleles. Cytomegalovirus status was reported to be diagnosed by the classifier with high specificity and sensitivity in both the original and validation cohorts.

Library method: the immunoSEQ multiplex PCR assay. The multiplex PCR relied on a mix of 60 forward primers for TCR Vbeta segments and 13 reverse primers for TCR Jbeta segments. The CDR3 region of rearranged TCR beta genes was amplified from genomic DNA with a multiplex PCR assay. On the Illumina HiSeq System, the amplified TCR beta libraries were sequenced as 87-base-pair reads. The study's own analysis went as follows. A later analysis tallied approximately 87 million unique TCR beta chains across the 640 or so repertoires, and some 12 million of those chains were shared by two or more donors. Raw reads were error-corrected and collapsed into unique sequences with a nearest-neighbor algorithm that merged closely related sequences to remove PCR and sequencing errors. To assign V, D and J gene segments, CDR3 sequences were aligned to IMGT reference sequences. For a sequence to be retained, a match of at least six nucleotides was required to both a V gene segment and a J gene segment. Rearrangements were called productive when the CDR3 lacked stop codons and stayed in frame with V and J; all others were non-productive. Following IMGT convention, CDR3 was defined as the stretch from the second conserved V-encoded cysteine up to the conserved J-encoded phenylalanine. The earlier analysis of approximately 500 of the donors excluded sequences that lacked an unambiguous match to a single V gene segment. In an earlier analysis of approximately 550 of the donors, V segments were called functional above 56.7% productive rearrangements and were called segregating when the between-donor standard deviation exceeded 5%. A statistical classification framework was developed to diagnose cytomegalovirus status using the catalog of TCR beta chain sequences. In a later analysis, V and J genes were assigned by comparing TCR nucleotide sequences against IMGT/GENE-DB human TR gene sequences. The TCRdist pipeline was used in a later analysis to assign CDR3 sequences and most-parsimonious VDJ recombination scenarios. A later analysis defined each TCR beta chain by its CDR3 amino acid sequence plus V-gene family, and excluded reads lacking a unique V-gene family. To address suspected cross-contamination and a sequencing artifact, a later analysis removed around 600 highly shared, low-generation-probability nucleotide sequences. In a later analysis, a clonal expansion index for each public chain was calculated from normalized within-repertoire ranks of inferred template counts. In a later analysis, generation probabilities were computed with a VDJ recombination model fitted to out-of-frame rearrangements, and the resulting probabilities were checked against IGoR. A later analysis scored TCR-TCR, TCR-HLA and TCR-CMV co-occurrence with hypergeometric tests, applying a repertoire-size bias correction to TCR pairs. A later analysis estimated false discovery rates by permuting HLA or CMV assignments 20 times. In a later analysis, co-occurring TCRs were grouped with DBSCAN, and TCRdist sequence similarity was added when clustering was performed within HLA-allele-positive subsets. For co-occurrence clustering, repertoires with fewer than 30,000 or more than 120,000 public chains were excluded, along with five repertoires with anomalous nucleotide sharing. Imported from immuneACCESS, the table was reduced by TCRdb to in-frame sequences with V and J called. These copies leave out some clones; in studies compared against another copy, an unresolved V gene accounts for under half, and the cause of the remainder is not known. That table supplies the V and J calls and clone size; D and trimming were determined from the DNA. The sample data list roughly 140,000 clones, and roughly 85% of these were observed just once. Jointly, the top ten make up less than 2.5% of the sample.

In total, fewer than 750 healthy bone marrow donors made up the cohort. Cohort members were all nominally healthy when sampled, although unrecorded immune exposures were likely present. The donor tested CMV seronegative, placing the donor among the 350 or so seronegative members of the cohort. Every donor gave a peripheral blood sample, and the peripheral blood mononuclear cells from that sample were used for TCR beta sequencing. Genomic DNA extraction from the blood cell samples was performed with the Qiagen DNeasy Blood Extraction Kit. V is pruned by 5 bases and J by 5 bases, leaving 11 bases of the junction without a gene match. The CDR3 starts with the cysteine, ends with the phenylalanine, and has 16 residues. Only the CDR3 DNA stays, 48 bases, in frame from base 1. For CDR1 and CDR2, the germline V gene (reference sequence) lists SGHKS and YYEKEE. Turning to this clone: Its antigen is currently not known. There are no base qualities to consult, and no much larger clone falls within one base.

The sequenced sample was PBMCs. The sequence was collected from a woman between 18 and 29 years old in good health and CMV-seronegative. The chain is encoded by TRBV5-5 joined to TRBJ2-7, with 12 central nucleotides matching TRBD2. CDR3 sequence: CASSSGLAGPPDEQYF. The nucleotide sequence is given as TGTGCCAGCAGTTCCGGACTAGCGGGACCCCCCGACGAGCAGTACTTC. Joined to the reference TRBV5-5 and TRBJ2-7 proteins, this CDR3 gives the full variable domain: DAGVTQSPTHLIKTRGQQVTLRCSPISGHKSVSWYQQVLGQGPQFIFQYYEKEERGRGNFPDRFSARQFPNYSSELNVNALLLGDSALYLCASSSGLAGPPDEQYFGPGTRLTVT.